This TCR beta chain was found in a study of T cells in Graves' hyperthyroidism and ophthalmopathy. Broader study findings: Among thyroid clonotypes expanded above 0.001, most also appeared in blood.

Amplified TCR beta CDR3 regions derived from RNA transcripts. The HTBI primer set was used in a first-round RT-PCR of the TCR CDR3. From the multiplex PCR reads, TCRdb called clonotypes with MiXCR, one entry per CDR3 protein. The sample shows about 640,000 distinct CDR3 sequences, 14% of them seen only once. This clonotype was counted ten times or more. Its antigen is still unknown. Inclusion characteristics of ophthalmopathy patients comprised a Clinical Activity Score of at least 3, a NOSPECS grade of at least 4, and duration under 3 months. The sample consisted of blood. The receptor was derived from a woman in her forties or fifties with Graves' ophthalmopathy.

CDR3 DNA sequence: TGCAGTGCTAGAGACAGACAAGGCGTGGAGACCCAGTACTTC. Amino acids: CSARDRQGVETQYF. The chain links TRBV20-1 to TRBJ2-5; D gene unclear. Deletions cut 0 bases from V and 5 bases from J, with 13 bases between. The CDR3 is 14 amino acids. CDR1 DFQATT and CDR2 SNEGSKA come from the germline V gene (reference sequence).